Below, one TCR beta chain is given with its context. Its antigen remains unidentified. This record comes from a study of cytomegalovirus exposure and HLA in healthy donors. Vbeta (60) and Jbeta (13) primers were used in the PCR. Assay: immunoSEQ multiplex PCR; the TCRdb copy retains only in-frame clones and omits some. The table shows about 190,000 clones, with 70% to 75% occurring only once. CDR1 is MNHEY and CDR2 is SVGAGI in the germline V gene. The CDR3 length is 15 residues. V shed 2 bases, J shed 6 bases, and the junction held 4 bases outside the gene matches. Overall study results and limits: Roughly uniform depth of sequencing across donors was assumed in presence/absence analyses. As a later analysis revealed, the rate of TCR association differed by HLA locus, with DRB1 most and HLA-C fewest. Certain sequence variants were highly shared and formed a cluster, and this cluster was likely a sequencing artifact.

The sequencing sample was made of PBMCs. The chain links TRBV6-5 to TRBJ1-6; 7 bases align to TRBD1. This receptor was taken from a woman under 40 in good health and CMV-seropositive. DNA of the CDR3: TGTGCCAGCAGTTACGGGGCAGGGGGTAATTCACCCCTCCACTTT. The encoded protein is CASSYGAGGNSPLHF.